The 7 T cell receptor beta chains below come from one sample, sequenced in a study of glioma-infiltrating T cells. The iRepertoire nested amplicon-rescue multiplex PCR amplified TCR alpha and beta CDR3s from RNA. TCRdb re-called the multiplex PCR reads with MiXCR, one entry per CDR3 protein. The sample has some 110,000 distinct CDR3 sequences; roughly 20% are singletons. Sequencing used glioma tissue, nonneoplastic brain tissue, or PBMCs (not recorded which). The origin of the receptors is a human donor with low-grade glioma or glioblastoma, undergoing nonglioma brain surgery, or in good health (not recorded which).

This clonotype was seen ten or more times. The genes are TRBV29-1 and TRBJ2-3; tentative D call: TRBD2 (6 bases). Germline V gene lookup returns CDR1 SQVTM and CDR2 ANQGSEA. CDR3 length: 13 residues. V lost 8 bases and J lost 0, with 12 bases in between. In nucleotides, the CDR3 is TGCAGCCAATCGAGCGGGAGCACAGATACGCAGTATTTT. Translated: CSQSSGSTDTQYF.

This clonotype appeared many times. The chain couples TRBV10-3 to TRBJ2-1, with D tentatively TRBD2 (5 bases). With 8 bases removed from V and 9 bases from J, the gap between germline ends came to 17 bases. Germline V gene data show CDR1 as ENHRY and CDR2 as SYGVKD. The CDR3 is 13 residues long. CDR3 nucleotide sequence: TGTGCCATCTCCGGCACCACAGAGGGTGAGCAGTTCTTC. Protein: CAISGTTEGEQFF.

The chain combines TRBV12-3 or TRBV12-4 with TRBJ1-2; D uncertain. The V end lost 2 bases, the J end lost 7 bases, and 11 bases lay between the germline ends. The CDR3 has 13 residues. CDR3 in DNA: TGTGCCAGCAGTTTATCTCAGGAGGCTGGCTACACCTTC. Its protein product is CASSLSQEAGYTF.

Turning to this clonotype: This may stem from a read error, because a much larger clone lies one nucleotide away. The chain has TRBV10-3 and TRBJ2-1; 12 bases agree with TRBD2. The junction had 6 bases not matched to a gene; V was cut back by 9 bases and J by 9 bases. This CDR3 has 13 residues. Germline V lookup: CDR1 ENHRY, CDR2 SYGVKD. The CDR3 reads CAISSGRGSEQFF. In DNA, the CDR3 is TGTGCCATTTCTAGCGGGAGGGGCAGTGAGCAGTTCTTC.

Concerning this clonotype itself: One junction end does not reproduce the germline sequence, and a read error may be involved. The chain has TRBV19 and TRBJ2-3, with D unresolved. There are 15 residues in the CDR3. Germline V gene sequence: CDR1 LNHDA, CDR2 SQIVND (reference sequence). As DNA, the CDR3 is TGTTCCAGTAGTATGAAGGGCCCTCGCGCAGATACGCAGTATTTT. Its protein is CSSSMKGPRADTQYF.

With respect to this clonotype: A read error may account for a junction end that differs from germline. The J gene is TRBJ2-7, the V gene TRBV19; 11 bases fit TRBD2. The germline V gene has CDR1 LNHDA and CDR2 SQIVND (reference sequence). The CDR3 loop spans 15 amino acids. The CDR3 protein is CASRLAGGDSYDQYF. In DNA form, the CDR3 reads TGTGCCAGTAGGCTAGCGGGAGGTGACTCCTACGATCAGTACTTC.

In regard to this clonotype: A much more abundant neighbour one base away suggests this may be a read error. The genes are TRBV7-9 and TRBJ1-4, with unresolved D. Germline V gene sequence: CDR1 SEHNR, CDR2 FQNEAQ (reference sequence). The CDR3 spans 13 residues. The CDR3 coding sequence is TGTACCAGCAGCTTAGAGAATCACCAAACGATGTTTTTT. It translates to CTSSLENHQTMFF.